The 26 T cell receptor beta chains below come from one sample, sequenced in a study of T-cell reconstitution after alpha-beta-depleted transplantation in children. Unique molecular identifiers tagged the TCRbeta library. One entry per CDR3 protein, called by TCRdb with MiXCR from the PCR reads. The sample includes some 340,000 distinct CDR3 sequences, about 9.3% of them seen just once. Source: PBMCs from the stem cell graft donor, taken from the stem cell graft. The receptor source for this set is a human donor who donated a stem cell graft to a child with acute lymphoblastic leukemia.

This clonotype was counted a few times. The chain joins TRBV12-3 or TRBV12-4 to TRBJ2-3; 10 nucleotides agree with TRBD2. CDR3 length equals 15 residues. Unmatched junction bases numbered 6, after V lost 6 bases and J lost 3 bases. The CDR3 here is CASRILAGRTDTQYF. The CDR3 bases are TGTGCCAGCAGAATACTAGCGGGACGAACAGATACGCAGTATTTT.

The chain combines TRBV18 with TRBJ1-1; D unresolved. CDR3 size: 12 residues. CDR1 and CDR2 (germline): KGHSH, LQKENI. The ends were cut back, 7 bases at V and 3 bases at J, with 9 bases in the middle. The CDR3 region is CASLRGDTEAFF. Here the CDR3 DNA reads TGTGCCAGCTTGCGGGGTGACACTGAAGCTTTCTTT.

This rearrangement joins TRBV20-1 to TRBJ1-5; 8 bases are shared with TRBD1. Per the germline V gene, CDR1 is DFQATT and CDR2 is SNEGSKA (reference sequence). This CDR3 is 14 amino acids long. Germline trimming cut 7 bases from V and 7 bases from J; bases unmatched to any gene: 12. CDR3 DNA sequence: TGCAGTGTTGCGACAGGGGCCTACGGGCAGCCCCAGCATTTT. It encodes CSVATGAYGQPQHF.

This chain uses TRBV10-3 with TRBJ2-5; tentatively, D is TRBD1 or TRBD2 (5 bases each). Trimming took off 1 base at V and 5 bases at J, with 8 bases between the two ends. The CDR3 spans 13 residues. Germline V gives CDR1 ENHRY, CDR2 SYGVKD. CDR3 protein: CAISELGEETQYF. The CDR3, as DNA: TGTGCCATCAGTGAGTTGGGGGAGGAGACCCAGTACTTC.

This clonotype has only a few counts. The rearrangement joins TRBV7-9 to TRBJ2-1; 10 bases fit TRBD2. Trimming cost V 5 bases and J 8 bases; bases outside gene matches: 9. The germline gives CDR1 SEHNR, CDR2 FQNEAQ (reference sequence). This CDR3 has 15 residues. The CDR3 loop reads CASSPRLAGEDEQFF. In DNA form, the CDR3 reads TGTGCCAGCAGCCCTCGGCTAGCGGGAGAGGATGAGCAGTTCTTC. Combining the CDR3 with reference TRBV7-9 and TRBJ2-1 gives the whole variable domain DTGVSQNPRHKITKRGQNVTFRCDPISEHNRLYWYRQTLGQGPEFLTYFQNEAQLEKSRLLSDRFSAERPKGSFSTLEIQRTEQGDSAMYLCASSPRLAGEDEQFFGPGTRLTVL.

V and J are TRBV15 and TRBJ2-1; 10 nucleotides match TRBD2. CDR3 length equals 18 residues. Germline CDR1 reads LNHNV; CDR2 reads YYDKDF (reference sequence). V shed 0 bases and J 3 bases; nucleotides not matched to a gene: 8. The CDR3 protein is CATSRDLSGLAVYNEQFF. CDR3 DNA: TGTGCCACCAGCAGAGATCTTTCTGGACTAGCGGTCTACAATGAGCAGTTCTTC. The entire variable domain, with the rest obtained from reference TRBV15 and TRBJ2-1, is as follows: DAMVIQNPRYQVTQFGKPVTLSCSQTLNHNVMYWYQQKSSQAPKLLFHYYDKDFNNEADTPDNFQSRRPNTSFCFLDIRSPGLGDTAMYLCATSRDLSGLAVYNEQFFGPGTRLTVL.

This clonotype showed up just a few times. The chain recombines TRBV5-1 with TRBJ2-3; possible D gene TRBD1, 6 bases. The CDR3 covers 15 residues. Deletions cut 4 bases from V and 0 bases from J, with 12 bases between. Germline CDR1 is SGHRS and CDR2 is YFSETQ. DNA for the CDR3: TGCGCCAGCAGCGCGGACAGAGTTAGCACAGATACGCAGTATTTT. It is translated as CASSADRVSTDTQYF.

This clonotype has a handful of counts. The chain links TRBV5-1 to TRBJ2-1; D is uncertain. The CDR3 extends over 13 amino acids. Germline CDR1 and CDR2: SGHRS and YFSETQ. The V and J ends lost 4 bases and 5 bases respectively, with 10 bases between them. The CDR3 protein is CASSPQVHNEQFF. The CDR3, as DNA: TGCGCCAGCAGCCCTCAGGTACACAATGAGCAGTTCTTC.

This clonotype was counted only a few times. V gene TRBV20-1 combines with J gene TRBJ2-1; possibly TRBD2 for D (5 bases). Germline CDR1 reads DFQATT; CDR2 reads SNEGSKA (reference sequence). The V gene lost 7 bases and the J gene lost 7 bases, with 20 bases spanning the gap. The CDR3 is 14 residues long. The CDR3 DNA reads as TGCAGTGTCCCCTTTCTCGTCGGGGAAAATGAGCAGTTCTTC. Translating it yields CSVPFLVGENEQFF.

This clonotype has at least ten counts. The genes are TRBV9 and TRBJ1-1; D perhaps matches TRBD1 (5 bases). Per germline, CDR1 SGDLS and CDR2 YYNGEE. The length of the CDR3 is 17 residues. Trimming pared 3 bases from V and 0 bases from J, leaving 18 bases between. The CDR3 DNA reads as TGTGCCAGCAGCGACCTTCCCAGGGAGAGTATGAACACTGAAGCTTTCTTT. This gives the protein CASSDLPRESMNTEAFF.

The rearrangement joins TRBV7-2 to TRBJ2-1; TRBD2 agrees at 9 bases. After removal of 4 bases from V and 8 bases from J, the junction contained 12 bases not matched to a gene. This CDR3 comprises 16 residues. Germline V lookup: CDR1 SGHTA, CDR2 FQGNSA. CDR3 bases: TGTGCCAGCAGCTGGTCCGGGACTAGCCCTAGGGATGAGCAGTTCTTC. It codes for CASSWSGTSPRDEQFF.

This clonotype was detected only a few times. The chain employs TRBV12-3 or TRBV12-4 and TRBJ2-7; TRBD2 is a possible D gene (6 bases). CDR3 length: 14 amino acids. V was shortened by 8 bases and J by 4 bases, with 18 bases between the two germline ends. The CDR3: CASGTGTWAYEQYF. Here the CDR3 DNA reads TGTGCCAGCGGGACCGGGACTTGGGCTTACGAGCAGTACTTC.

Note on this clonotype: A read error is the likely source, as a far larger clone sits one nucleotide away. The chain has TRBV7-9 and TRBJ2-7, with D unresolved. With 1 base removed from V and 5 bases from J, the gap between germline ends came to 6 bases. Looked up from germline, CDR1 is SEHNR and CDR2 is FQNEAQ (reference sequence). The CDR3 is made up of 12 amino acids. The CDR3 region is CASSLGADEQYF. The DNA for the CDR3 is TGTGCCAGCAGCTTAGGGGCCGACGAGCAGTACTTC.

This clonotype has more than one count but fewer than ten. The chain uses TRBV28 and TRBJ2-1; 10 nucleotides match TRBD2. Germline CDR1 reads MDHEN; CDR2 reads SYDVKM. The ends lost 5 bases at V and 3 bases at J; junction bases unmatched: 16. The CDR3 loop spans 19 amino acids. The CDR3 is CASSLTTSGRGPFYNEQFF. The CDR3 DNA reads as TGTGCCAGCAGTCTAACCACCAGCGGGAGGGGCCCTTTCTACAATGAGCAGTTCTTC.

This chain connects TRBV30 to TRBJ2-1; 7 nucleotides align to TRBD2. The V segment lost 1 base and the J segment 2 bases; nucleotides outside the gene matches: 11. Germline V gene lookup returns CDR1 GTSNPN and CDR2 SVGIG (reference sequence). The length of the CDR3 is 17 residues. The CDR3 region has the DNA TGTGCCTGGAGTGCCGACCGCGGGAGAAGGACCTACAATGAGCAGTTCTTC. Residues: CAWSADRGRRTYNEQFF.

The rearrangement links TRBV20-1 to TRBJ2-3, with a weak D call TRBD2 (5 bases). This CDR3 has 13 amino acids. CDR1 and CDR2 from the germline V gene are DFQATT and SNEGSKA (reference sequence). This CDR3 is CTPPEGTTDTQYF. Here the CDR3 DNA reads TGCACCCCTCCAGAGGGAACCACAGATACGCAGTATTTT.

The V gene is TRBV29-1, the J gene TRBJ2-7; 13 bases match TRBD2. The CDR3 loop spans 13 amino acids. The junction had 4 bases not matched to a gene; V was cut back by 7 bases and J by 4 bases. CDR1 is SQVTM, CDR2 ANQGSEA, per germline. As DNA, the CDR3 is TGCAGCGGAAGGACTAGCGGGAGTTACGAGCAGTACTTC. Protein: CSGRTSGSYEQYF.

The chain is built from TRBV7-9 and TRBJ1-2; 8 positions match TRBD1. The CDR3 is made up of 15 amino acids. Germline CDR1 reads SEHNR; CDR2 reads FQNEAQ (reference sequence). With V trimmed by 3 bases and J by 8 bases, 11 bases remained unmatched. CDR3 sequence (DNA): TGTGCCAGCAGCTTTACGGGACAGGCGACGGGCGGCTACACCTTC. This codes for CASSFTGQATGGYTF.

This clonotype was picked up a small number of times. The chain recombines TRBV20-1 with TRBJ2-4; 10 bases agree with TRBD2. Germline CDR1 and CDR2: DFQATT and SNEGSKA (reference sequence). The CDR3 sequence is 18 residues long. V was pared by 6 bases and J by 1 base, with 15 bases of the junction left unmatched. The CDR3 protein is CSARIPPGLAIAKNIQYF. CDR3 in DNA: TGCAGTGCCAGAATCCCCCCGGGACTAGCGATCGCCAAAAACATTCAGTACTTC.

The gene calls are TRBV10-3 and TRBJ1-3; no firm D call. In germline, CDR1 is ENHRY, CDR2 SYGVKD. The CDR3 length is 12 residues. V was shortened by 6 bases and J by 2 bases, with 5 bases between the two germline ends. The CDR3 sequence is CAIREAGNTIYF. DNA of the CDR3: TGTGCCATCAGGGAAGCTGGAAACACCATATATTTT.

The V gene is TRBV10-3, the J gene TRBJ2-1, with 9 bases fitting TRBD2. CDR1 and CDR2 from the germline V gene are ENHRY and SYGVKD. The CDR3 loop spans 15 amino acids. V was clipped by 2 bases and J by 2 bases; unmatched bases: 1. This chain's CDR3 is CAISEQREAYNEQFF. DNA of the CDR3: TGTGCCATCAGTGAGCAGCGGGAGGCCTACAATGAGCAGTTCTTC.

This clonotype was recorded a few times. This chain joins TRBV18 and TRBJ2-7, with D unclear. The CDR3 is 13 residues long. V was cut by 3 bases and J by 6 bases, with 12 bases left in between. Germline V gives CDR1 KGHSH, CDR2 LQKENI. The CDR3, as DNA: TGTGCCAGCTCACCGAACCCTACAAGCGAGCAGTACTTC. It specifies CASSPNPTSEQYF. Full variable domain (missing parts from reference TRBV18 and TRBJ2-7): NAGVMQNPRHLVRRRGQEARLRCSPMKGHSHVYWYRQLPEEGLKFMVYLQKENIIDESGMPKERFSAEFPKEGPSILRIQQVVRGDSAAYFCASSPNPTSEQYFGPGTRLTVT.

This sequence joins TRBV20-1 and TRBJ1-5; D is undetermined. The V and J ends lost 3 bases and 0 bases respectively, with 9 bases between them. This CDR3 has 14 amino acids. CDR1 is DFQATT and CDR2 is SNEGSKA in the germline V gene (reference sequence). CDR3 amino acids: CSARSGYSNQPQHF. In nucleotides, the CDR3 is TGCAGTGCTAGGAGCGGATATAGCAATCAGCCCCAGCATTTT.

J is TRBJ2-2 and V is TRBV7-3; 11 nucleotides agree with TRBD1. Germline values: CDR1 SGHTA, CDR2 FQGTGA. V lost 5 bases to trimming and J lost 0 bases; unmatched junction nucleotides: 5. CDR3 length equals 17 residues. The CDR3, as DNA: TGTGCCAGCAGCCCGGGGACAGGGGGGCCGAACACCGGGGAGCTGTTTTTT. As protein: CASSPGTGGPNTGELFF.

This clonotype came up a few times. This chain joins TRBV5-6 and TRBJ2-7, with TRBD1 as a possible D gene (6 bases). The CDR3 consists of 16 residues. The germline gives CDR1 SGHDT, CDR2 YYEEEE. Trimming removed 3 bases from V and 5 bases from J, with 21 bases in between. The CDR3 region is CASSSLSRDTSDEQYF. In DNA form, the CDR3 reads TGTGCCAGCAGCTCCTTGTCCCGGGACACTTCCGACGAGCAGTACTTC.

This chain connects TRBV7-9 to TRBJ1-6; tentatively, D is TRBD1 (6 bases). V shed 6 bases and J shed 6 bases, with 12 bases lying between them. This CDR3 is 14 amino acids long. The germline gives CDR1 SEHNR, CDR2 FQNEAQ (reference sequence). CDR3 sequence: CASRISGVNSPLHF. The CDR3 nucleotides are TGTGCCAGCAGGATTTCAGGGGTTAATTCACCCCTCCACTTT.